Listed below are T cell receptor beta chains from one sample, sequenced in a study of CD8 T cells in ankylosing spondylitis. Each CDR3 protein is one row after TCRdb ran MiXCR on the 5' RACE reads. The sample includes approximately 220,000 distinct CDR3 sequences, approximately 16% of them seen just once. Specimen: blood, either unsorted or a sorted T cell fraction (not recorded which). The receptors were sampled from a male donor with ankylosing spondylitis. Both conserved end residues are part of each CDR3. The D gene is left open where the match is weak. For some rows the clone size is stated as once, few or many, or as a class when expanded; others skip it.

cdr3_nt: TGTGCCAGCAGCCCCCCCGGGACTAGCGTCTACAATGAGCAGTTCTTC
cdr3_aa: CASSPPGTSVYNEQFF
clone_size: few
cdr3_length: 16
d_call: TRBD2
j_call: TRBJ2-1
v_call: TRBV3-1

cdr3_nt: TGCGCCAGCAGCCAAGATAGGTTCACAGATACGCAGTATTTT
cdr3_aa: CASSQDRFTDTQYF
clone_size: few
cdr3_length: 14
d_call: -
j_call: TRBJ2-3
v_call: TRBV4-3

cdr3_nt: TGCGCCAGCAGACGGGACTACTACAATGAGCAGTTCTTC
cdr3_aa: CASRRDYYNEQFF
clone_size: few
cdr3_length: 13
d_call: TRBD2
j_call: TRBJ2-1
v_call: TRBV5-1

cdr3_nt: TGTGCCATCAGTGACATGACCGGGGCCTACGAGCAGTACTTC
cdr3_aa: CAISDMTGAYEQYF
clone_size: -
cdr3_length: 14
d_call: -
j_call: TRBJ2-7
v_call: TRBV10-3

cdr3_nt: TGTGCCAGCAGGCCTGATGGGACGTACACTGAAGCTTTCTTT
cdr3_aa: CASRPDGTYTEAFF
clone_size: many
cdr3_length: 14
d_call: -
j_call: TRBJ1-1
v_call: TRBV28

cdr3_nt: TGTGCCAGCAGCTTTACGGAGCCCCAGCATTTT
cdr3_aa: CASSFTEPQHF
clone_size: few
cdr3_length: 11
d_call: -
j_call: TRBJ1-5
v_call: TRBV5-5

cdr3_nt: TGTGCCAGCAGTGAGGGGCAGGAGTACAATGAGCAGTTCTTC
cdr3_aa: CASSEGQEYNEQFF
clone_size: many
cdr3_length: 14
d_call: -
j_call: TRBJ2-1
v_call: TRBV2

cdr3_nt: TGTGCCAGCAGTTCAATATGGGGGACAGGGGGCGAGGGCTACACCTTC
cdr3_aa: CASSSIWGTGGEGYTF
clone_size: -
cdr3_length: 16
d_call: TRBD1
j_call: TRBJ1-2
v_call: TRBV12-3/TRBV12-4

cdr3_nt: TGTGCTAGCAGCGGATCCTGGCGGGAGACCCAGTACTTC
cdr3_aa: CASSGSWRETQYF
clone_size: once
cdr3_length: 13
d_call: -
j_call: TRBJ2-5
v_call: TRBV7-7

cdr3_nt: TGTGCCAGTTCGAGACACTCCACTGAAGCTTTCTTT
cdr3_aa: CASSRHSTEAFF
clone_size: -
cdr3_length: 12
d_call: -
j_call: TRBJ1-1
v_call: TRBV19

cdr3_nt: TGTGCCAGCAGCTCTGCGGGACAGGAAGATTCACCCCTCCACTTT
cdr3_aa: CASSSAGQEDSPLHF
clone_size: -
cdr3_length: 15
d_call: TRBD1
j_call: TRBJ1-6
v_call: TRBV7-9

cdr3_nt: TGTGCCAGCAGTTTAGGCGGGAGGTCAAGCACAGATACGCAGTATTTT
cdr3_aa: CASSLGGRSSTDTQYF
clone_size: few
cdr3_length: 16
d_call: TRBD2
j_call: TRBJ2-3
v_call: TRBV12-3/TRBV12-4

cdr3_nt: TGCGCCAGCAGCTCCAATCAGTGGACTAGCGGGGGACGTCAAGAGACCCAGTACTTC
cdr3_aa: CASSSNQWTSGGRQETQYF
clone_size: few
cdr3_length: 19
d_call: TRBD2
j_call: TRBJ2-5
v_call: TRBV5-1

cdr3_nt: TGCGCCAGCAGCCTCGACAGGGAGGGCTACAATGAGCAGTTCTTC
cdr3_aa: CASSLDREGYNEQFF
clone_size: many
cdr3_length: 15
d_call: -
j_call: TRBJ2-1
v_call: TRBV4-3

cdr3_nt: TGTGCCAGCAGCATTGGAGCCTGGACTAGCGGACAAGAGACCCAGTACTTC
cdr3_aa: CASSIGAWTSGQETQYF
clone_size: -
cdr3_length: 17
d_call: TRBD2
j_call: TRBJ2-5
v_call: TRBV7-8

cdr3_nt: TGTGCCAGCAGCTTCAGGGGGACGGGTGGCTACACCTTC
cdr3_aa: CASSFRGTGGYTF
clone_size: -
cdr3_length: 13
d_call: TRBD1
j_call: TRBJ1-2
v_call: TRBV6-1

cdr3_nt: TGTGCCAGCAGCTCGACAGTTCCCAGTTGGGATGAGCAGTTCTTC
cdr3_aa: CASSSTVPSWDEQFF
clone_size: -
cdr3_length: 15
d_call: -
j_call: TRBJ2-1
v_call: TRBV7-9

cdr3_nt: TGTGCCAGCAGCTTAATCCCAGGGAGGGAGACCCAGTACTTC
cdr3_aa: CASSLIPGRETQYF
clone_size: -
cdr3_length: 14
d_call: -
j_call: TRBJ2-5
v_call: TRBV7-2

cdr3_nt: TGTGCCAGCAGCTTGACTAGCGGGACTCAGAGAGAGCAGTTCTTC
cdr3_aa: CASSLTSGTQREQFF
clone_size: -
cdr3_length: 15
d_call: TRBD2
j_call: TRBJ2-1
v_call: TRBV5-5

cdr3_nt: TGTGCCAGCAGCAAAGACCATAGCGGGACGGGCACCGGGGAGCTGTTTTTT
cdr3_aa: CASSKDHSGTGTGELFF
clone_size: -
cdr3_length: 17
d_call: -
j_call: TRBJ2-2
v_call: TRBV21-1

cdr3_nt: TGTGCCAGCAGTTTGGGGGACAGAGAATACAATGAGCAGTTCTTC
cdr3_aa: CASSLGDREYNEQFF
clone_size: -
cdr3_length: 15
d_call: TRBD1
j_call: TRBJ2-1
v_call: TRBV12-3/TRBV12-4

cdr3_nt: TGTGCCAGCAGTGAATGGGGTGGGGAGACCCAGTACTTC
cdr3_aa: CASSEWGGETQYF
clone_size: -
cdr3_length: 13
d_call: -
j_call: TRBJ2-5
v_call: TRBV25-1

cdr3_nt: TGCAGTGCTAAGAACTCACAGGGGGAGGCTTCCGAGCAGTACTTC
cdr3_aa: CSAKNSQGEASEQYF
clone_size: few
cdr3_length: 15
d_call: TRBD1
j_call: TRBJ2-7
v_call: TRBV20-1